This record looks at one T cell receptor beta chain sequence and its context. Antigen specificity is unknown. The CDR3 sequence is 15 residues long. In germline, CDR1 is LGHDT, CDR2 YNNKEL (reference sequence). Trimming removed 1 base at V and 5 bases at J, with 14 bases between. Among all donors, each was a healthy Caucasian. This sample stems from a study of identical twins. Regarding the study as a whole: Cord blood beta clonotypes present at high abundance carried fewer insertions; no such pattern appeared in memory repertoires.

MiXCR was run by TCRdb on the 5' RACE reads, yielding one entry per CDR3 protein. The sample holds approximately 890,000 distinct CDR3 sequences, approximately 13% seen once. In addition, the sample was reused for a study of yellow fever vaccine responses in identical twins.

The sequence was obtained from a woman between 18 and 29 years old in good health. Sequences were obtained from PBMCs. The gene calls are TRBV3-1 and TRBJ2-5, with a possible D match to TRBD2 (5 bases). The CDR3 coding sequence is TGTGCCAGCAGCCAAGTGACTACCGACGATGAGACCCAGTACTTC. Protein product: CASSQVTTDDETQYF.